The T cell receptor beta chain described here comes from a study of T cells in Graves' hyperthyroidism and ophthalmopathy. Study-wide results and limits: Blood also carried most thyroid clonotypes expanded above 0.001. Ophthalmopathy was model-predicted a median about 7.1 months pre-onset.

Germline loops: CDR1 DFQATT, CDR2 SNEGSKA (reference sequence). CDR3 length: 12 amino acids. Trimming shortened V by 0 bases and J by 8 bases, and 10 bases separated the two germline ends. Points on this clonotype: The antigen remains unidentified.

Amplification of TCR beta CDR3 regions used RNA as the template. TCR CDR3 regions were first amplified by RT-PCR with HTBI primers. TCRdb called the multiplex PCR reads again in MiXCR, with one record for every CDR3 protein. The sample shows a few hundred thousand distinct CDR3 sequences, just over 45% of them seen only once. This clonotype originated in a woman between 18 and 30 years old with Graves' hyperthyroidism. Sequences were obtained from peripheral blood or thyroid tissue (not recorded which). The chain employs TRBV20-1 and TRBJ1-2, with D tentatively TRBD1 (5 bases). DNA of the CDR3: TGCAGTGCTAGAGATCCGGGACTAGGCTACACCTTC. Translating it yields CSARDPGLGYTF.